What follows are 3 T cell receptor beta chains derived from one specimen sequenced in a study of early T cells in non-severe SARS-CoV-2 infection. TCRdb redid the calling of the 5' RACE reads with MiXCR, one entry per CDR3 protein. The top ten clones hold 5.5% to 7.5% of a sample with tens of thousands of distinct CDR3 sequences, approximately 6.3% of them seen once. The source was whole blood, collected at baseline. The source is an adult who was a healthcare worker with PCR-confirmed SARS-CoV-2 infection or an uninfected control (not recorded which).

Many counts were recorded for this clonotype. This chain links TRBV6-2 or TRBV6-3 with TRBJ2-5, with D possibly TRBD2 on 6 matching bases. Trimming removed 5 bases from V and 2 bases from J, with 12 bases in between. Germline V gives CDR1 MNHEY, CDR2 SVGEGT. The CDR3 consists of 14 residues. Here the CDR3 DNA reads TGTGCCAGCAGTCAGGAGGGGCCTCAAGAGACCCAGTACTTC. This gives the protein CASSQEGPQETQYF.

This clonotype was counted ten times or more. The CDR3 loop reads CASSLVPEGRQETQYF. As DNA, the CDR3 is TGTGCCAGCAGTTTAGTACCCGAAGGCCGGCAAGAGACCCAGTACTTC. The chain combines TRBV12-3 or TRBV12-4 with TRBJ2-5; D ambiguous. This CDR3 has 16 residues. The V end lost 1 base, the J end lost 2 bases, and 14 bases lay between the germline ends.

The V and J genes are TRBV29-1 and TRBJ2-1; the D gene could be TRBD1 or TRBD2 (6 bases each). This CDR3 has 11 amino acids. Germline V CDR1 and CDR2: SQVTM, ANQGSEA. Deletions cut 6 bases from V and 11 bases from J, with 14 bases between. CDR3 sequence reads: CSVLGGQKQFF. CDR3 coding DNA: TGCAGCGTCTTAGGGGGGCAAAAGCAGTTCTTC.